The 27 T cell receptor beta chains reported below all come from one sample, sequenced in a study of CD8+ T cells in alopecia areata. RNA extraction was followed by reverse transcription into cDNA, which acted as the sequencing template. Assay used: immunoSEQ multiplex PCR; TCRdb lists only in-frame clones, some missing. The table lists about 120,000 clones, less than 75% of them singletons. Treatment given: oral pan-JAK inhibitor, 5-10 mg twice daily. Sequenced material: CD8+ T cells sorted from blood, taken at week 4, from a patient treated with tofacitinib. The source is a human donor with alopecia areata.

The chain combines TRBV2 with TRBJ2-1; 9 bases fit TRBD2. Germline assignment: CDR1 SNHLY and CDR2 FYNNEI. The junction had 9 bases not matched to a gene; V was cut back by 8 bases and J by 7 bases. The CDR3 sequence is 14 residues long. The CDR3 region is CASPEGLASNEQFF. CDR3 DNA: TGTGCCAGCCCCGAAGGACTAGCGAGTAATGAGCAGTTCTTC.

Only a few counts were recorded for this clone. This rearrangement joins TRBV2 to TRBJ1-1; D is perhaps TRBD1 (6 bases). Deletions cut 8 bases from V and 1 base from J, with 14 bases between. Germline-derived CDR1 and CDR2 are SNHLY and FYNNEI. This CDR3 contains 14 residues. The CDR3 DNA reads as TGTGCCAGCGAAAAAGGACAGAGGAACACTGAAGCTTTCTTT. Translated: CASEKGQRNTEAFF.

This chain uses TRBV6-5 with TRBJ2-1; D remains unclear. The V and J ends lost 9 bases and 1 base respectively, with 4 bases between them. From germline, CDR1 is MNHEY and CDR2 SVGAGI. CDR3 length: 11 amino acids. CDR3 amino acids: CARKSYNEQFF. The CDR3 coding sequence is TGTGCCAGGAAATCCTACAATGAGCAGTTCTTC.

The chain uses TRBV30 and TRBJ1-5; TRBD1 aligns across 8 bases. There are 13 residues in the CDR3. The junction had 4 bases not matched to a gene; V was cut back by 5 bases and J by 4 bases. Germline CDR1 reads GTSNPN; CDR2 reads SVGIG (reference sequence). This CDR3 is CAWARQGNQPQHF. CDR3 coding DNA: TGTGCCTGGGCTCGACAGGGGAATCAGCCCCAGCATTTT.

V and J are TRBV7-9 and TRBJ2-3; D unresolved. The germline V gene has CDR1 SEHNR and CDR2 FQNEAQ (reference sequence). The CDR3 length is 15 residues. With 1 base removed from V and 0 bases from J, the gap between germline ends came to 8 bases. CDR3 nucleotide sequence: TGTGCCAGCAGCTTAGAACAGCCTAGCACAGATACGCAGTATTTT. Protein: CASSLEQPSTDTQYF.

The V gene is TRBV7-9, the J gene TRBJ2-4; TRBD1 matches 8 bases. Per germline, CDR1 SEHNR and CDR2 FQNEAQ (reference sequence). The CDR3 length is 15 residues. V lost 6 bases to trimming and J lost 5 bases; unmatched junction nucleotides: 9. The CDR3 region has the DNA TGTGCCAGCAGATCTACAGGGGGAGACGAAAACATTCAGTACTTC. Residues: CASRSTGGDENIQYF.

This clone was found a few times. The rearrangement uses TRBV4-2 and TRBJ2-7; 10 bases are shared with TRBD2. V gave up 4 bases and J gave up 6 bases; unmatched junction bases: 3. The CDR3 extends over 13 amino acids. CDR1 is LGHNA and CDR2 is YNFKEQ in the germline V gene. CDR3 in DNA: TGTGCCAGCAGCCCGGGACTAGCGTCCGAGCAGTACTTC. It encodes CASSPGLASEQYF.

The chain has TRBV15 and TRBJ2-7; D possibly matches TRBD1 or TRBD2 (6 bases each). The V end lost 8 bases, the J end lost 1 base, and 12 bases lay between the germline ends. This CDR3 is built from 13 residues. Germline CDR1 LNHNV, CDR2 YYDKDF (reference sequence). CDR3 sequence reads: CATSGGASYEQYF. The CDR3 nucleotides are TGTGCCACCTCCGGGGGCGCATCCTACGAGCAGTACTTC.

V is TRBV30 and J is TRBJ1-1; D ambiguous. Trimming pared 5 bases from V and 6 bases from J, leaving 10 bases between. Per germline, CDR1 GTSNPN and CDR2 SVGIG (reference sequence). The CDR3 is made up of 11 amino acids. Written as DNA, the CDR3 is TGTGCCTGGGAAAAAGGCGCTGAAGCTTTCTTT. Translating gives CAWEKGAEAFF.

This rearrangement joins TRBV29-1 to TRBJ1-5; D is uncertain. Deletions cut 4 bases from V and 9 bases from J, with 7 bases between. The germline V gene has CDR1 SQVTM and CDR2 ANQGSEA. This CDR3 is 10 amino acids long. CDR3 residues: CSVGGSPQHF. CDR3 DNA: TGCAGCGTTGGTGGATCGCCCCAGCATTTT. Based on the CDR3 plus reference TRBV29-1 and TRBJ1-5, the full variable domain is SAVISQKPSRDICQRGTSLTIQCQVDSQVTMMFWYRQQPGQSLTLIATANQGSEATYESGFVIDKFPISRPNLTFSTLTVSNMSPEDSSIYLCSVGGSPQHFGDGTRLSIL.

This chain links TRBV28 with TRBJ1-5, with D perhaps TRBD1 (5 bases). The CDR3 length is 14 residues. V shed 7 bases and J shed 4 bases, with 14 bases lying between them. CDR1 and CDR2 (germline): MDHEN, SYDVKM. This CDR3 reads CASTERGKNQPQHF. In DNA form, the CDR3 reads TGTGCCAGCACCGAGCGGGGGAAGAATCAGCCCCAGCATTTT. The entire variable domain, with the rest obtained from reference TRBV28 and TRBJ1-5, is as follows: DVKVTQSSRYLVKRTGEKVFLECVQDMDHENMFWYRQDPGLGLRLIYFSYDVKMKEKGDIPEGYSVSREKKERFSLILESASTNQTSMYLCASTERGKNQPQHFGDGTRLSIL.

CDR3: CASTAGTGGIPQYF. Written as DNA, the CDR3 is TGTGCCAGCACCGCCGGGACAGGGGGAATCCCGCAGTATTTT. The chain joins TRBV9 to TRBJ2-3; TRBD1 matches at 11 bases. CDR1 SGDLS and CDR2 YYNGEE come from the germline V gene. The CDR3 is made up of 14 amino acids. The ends lost 6 bases at V and 10 bases at J; junction bases unmatched: 10.

V is TRBV2 and J is TRBJ2-5; TRBD2 agrees at 11 bases. This CDR3 is 16 amino acids long. V was clipped by 8 bases and J by 1 base; unmatched bases: 9. Looked up from germline, CDR1 is SNHLY and CDR2 is FYNNEI. The DNA for the CDR3 is TGTGCCAGCTGTGTGTGGCTAGCGGGGGGCCAAGAGACCCAGTACTTC. Its protein is CASCVWLAGGQETQYF.

The chain has TRBV11-2 and TRBJ1-6, with D hard to call. This CDR3 is 15 amino acids long. The V and J ends lost 4 bases and 8 bases respectively, with 15 bases between them. The germline gives CDR1 SGHAT, CDR2 FQNNGV. The chain's CDR3 is CASSSWAYGDSPLHF. DNA of the CDR3: TGTGCCAGCAGCTCCTGGGCCTATGGGGATTCACCCCTCCACTTT.

The chain employs TRBV29-1 and TRBJ1-2; weak D call: TRBD1 (6 bases). Trimming took off 0 bases at V and 6 bases at J, with 11 bases between the two ends. CDR3 length: 13 residues. Germline CDR1 reads SQVTM; CDR2 reads ANQGSEA. The DNA of the CDR3 is TGCAGCGTTGAAGATACCCCAGGGGATGGCTACACCTTC. Translation: CSVEDTPGDGYTF.

To note about this clone: One junction end disagrees with the germline gene, perhaps due to a read error. This chain connects TRBV7-7 to TRBJ2-5; either TRBD1 or TRBD2 may fit D (5 bases each). Germline values: CDR1 SSHAT, CDR2 FNYEAQ (reference sequence). The CDR3 sequence is 13 residues long. CDR3 sequence (DNA): TGTGCTAGCAGCTCCCGGGACGGAGAGACCCAGTACTTC. Translating gives CASSSRDGETQYF.

The genes are TRBV7-9 and TRBJ1-1; 9 positions agree with TRBD1. The germline CDR1 and CDR2 sequences are SEHNR and FQNEAQ (reference sequence). The CDR3 has 14 amino acids. Trimming removed 5 bases from V and 7 bases from J; junction bases left unmatched: 8. CDR3 sequence (DNA): TGTGCCAGCAGCCCGCTGGACAGGGGATTTGAAGCTTTCTTT. Protein sequence: CASSPLDRGFEAFF.

This clone was observed a handful of times. This sequence joins TRBV29-1 and TRBJ2-5; TRBD1 matches at 10 bases. Germline V gives CDR1 SQVTM, CDR2 ANQGSEA. V shed 0 bases and J 3 bases; nucleotides not matched to a gene: 7. This CDR3 has 16 amino acids. The CDR3 DNA is TGCAGCGTTGAAGATCAGGGGACAGGGGTTAAAGAGACCCAGTACTTC. The encoded protein is CSVEDQGTGVKETQYF.

The chain carries TRBV28 and TRBJ2-3, with 7 bases lining up with TRBD2. V lost 6 bases to trimming and J lost 5 bases; unmatched junction nucleotides: 5. The germline V gene has CDR1 MDHEN and CDR2 SYDVKM. This CDR3 has 13 residues. As DNA, the CDR3 is TGTGCCAGCAGAGGACTAGAGGAAGATACGCAGTATTTT. It yields the protein CASRGLEEDTQYF.

V and J are TRBV29-1 and TRBJ2-7, with 13 bases lining up with TRBD2. J gave up 4 bases and V 0 bases, and 18 bases lay outside the gene matches. The CDR3 totals 20 residues. Germline loops: CDR1 SQVTM, CDR2 ANQGSEA. CDR3 in DNA: TGCAGCGTTGAAGATCTGGGGAGGGACAAGGGGACTAGCGGGGCATACGAGCAGTACTTC. It encodes CSVEDLGRDKGTSGAYEQYF.

Only one count was recorded for this clone. The V call is TRBV30, the J call TRBJ2-1; the match to TRBD1 covers 10 bases. V shed 4 bases and J 8 bases; nucleotides not matched to a gene: 8. Germline V gene data show CDR1 as GTSNPN and CDR2 as SVGIG (reference sequence). The CDR3 loop spans 14 amino acids. The CDR3 loop is CAWNGGQGYDEQFF. DNA of the CDR3: TGTGCCTGGAACGGGGGACAGGGGTATGATGAGCAGTTCTTC. The variable domain in full, with the rest retrieved from reference TRBV30 and TRBJ2-1, is SQTIHQWPATLVQPVGSPLSLECTVEGTSNPNLYWYRQAAGRGLQLLFYSVGIGQISSEVPQNLSASRPQDRQFILSSKKLLLSDSGFYLCAWNGGQGYDEQFFGPGTRLTVL.

This clone has more than one count but fewer than ten. CDR3: CASSPTGTDTQYF. In DNA form, the CDR3 reads TGTGCCAGCAGCCCCACAGGGACAGATACGCAGTATTTT. The chain couples TRBV7-9 to TRBJ2-3; possibly TRBD1 for D (6 bases). The V gene lost 5 bases and the J gene lost 3 bases, with 9 bases spanning the gap. CDR3 length: 13 residues. The V gene's germline CDR1 is SEHNR and CDR2 FQNEAQ (reference sequence).

This clone was counted a single time. V is TRBV30 and J is TRBJ1-5; the D is unclear. CDR1 and CDR2 from the germline V gene are GTSNPN and SVGIG (reference sequence). The CDR3 is 15 residues long. The germline V and J ends were trimmed by 0 bases and 0 bases, with 9 bases remaining between them. CDR3 region: CAWSVGSRSNQPQHF. The CDR3 bases are TGTGCCTGGAGTGTTGGAAGCCGTAGCAATCAGCCCCAGCATTTT.

This clone was picked up one time. The gene calls are TRBV11-2 and TRBJ2-7; possible D gene TRBD1, 5 bases. CDR3 length equals 15 residues. Trimming stripped 1 base from V and 2 bases from J, with 12 bases between. Germline V gene lookup returns CDR1 SGHAT and CDR2 FQNNGV. The CDR3 protein is CASSLGRVVTYEQYF. The CDR3 DNA follows: TGTGCCAGCAGCTTAGGCAGGGTGGTCACCTACGAGCAGTACTTC.

V gene TRBV29-1 combines with J gene TRBJ2-1, with 7 nucleotides matching TRBD1. The CDR3 has 13 residues. J gave up 4 bases and V 5 bases, and 5 bases lay outside the gene matches. In germline, CDR1 is SQVTM, CDR2 ANQGSEA. The CDR3 protein is CSVKTGSYNEQFF. As DNA, the CDR3 is TGCAGCGTTAAGACAGGGAGTTACAATGAGCAGTTCTTC.

The chain combines TRBV7-9 with TRBJ1-4; D is unresolved. V was clipped by 6 bases and J by 10 bases, with 15 bases between them. This CDR3 comprises 13 residues. CDR1 is SEHNR and CDR2 is FQNEAQ in the germline V gene (reference sequence). The CDR3 nucleotides are TGTGCCAGCAGACACATCGGCCTTGGAAAACTGTTTTTT. Encoded protein: CASRHIGLGKLFF.

The chain joins TRBV2 to TRBJ2-5, with TRBD2 as a possible D gene (6 bases). Germline V gene sequence: CDR1 SNHLY, CDR2 FYNNEI. This CDR3 spans 17 amino acids. V was pared by 5 bases and J by 5 bases, with 24 bases between. For the CDR3, the DNA is TGTGCCAGCAGTTCTCCCCTTGGGGGTTCGGCGGGGGAGACCCAGTACTTC. Translation gives CASSSPLGGSAGETQYF.